The 27 T cell receptor beta chains in this list originate from one sample, sequenced in a study of blood T cell repertoires in COVID-19 (dated by TCRdb to 2020 to 2022). The method behind the library was the immunoSEQ multiplex PCR assay. TCRdb mirrors the immuneACCESS table, restricted to in-frame sequences. Some clones are absent from its copies; in checked studies, under half trace to an unresolved V gene, and the reason for the others is unknown. Here the sample has some 80,000 clones; approximately 92% occur a single time. In total, the top ten clones hold less than 0.8% of the sample. Sequencing was performed on peripheral blood. These receptors were obtained from a woman over 75 with acute or convalescent COVID-19.

This clone is a singleton in its sample. V gene TRBV29-1 combines with J gene TRBJ2-3; TRBD2 might be the D (6 bases). Germline V CDR1 and CDR2: SQVTM, ANQGSEA. CDR3 size: 12 residues. Between the trimmed V and J ends, which lost 6 bases and 7 bases, there was a span of 14 bases. The DNA of the CDR3 is TGCAGCGTCGCTGGAGGGTTTTATACGCAGTATTTT. As protein: CSVAGGFYTQYF.

This chain connects TRBV3-1 (or the pseudogene TRBV3-2) to TRBJ2-5, with TRBD2 matching over 8 bases. Germline trimming cut 4 bases from V and 6 bases from J; bases unmatched to any gene: 10. The length of the CDR3 is 15 residues. Germline CDR1 and CDR2: LGHDT and YNNKEL (reference sequence). CDR3 region: CASSPTSGAGKTQYF. CDR3 sequence (DNA): TGTGCCAGCAGCCCTACTAGCGGAGCCGGGAAGACCCAGTACTTC.

This clone appeared once. The chain couples TRBV2 to TRBJ1-3; 8 nucleotides agree with TRBD1. In germline, CDR1 is SNHLY, CDR2 FYNNEI. The CDR3 totals 16 residues. The V gene end was trimmed by 6 bases and the J gene end by 3 bases; junction bases not matched to a gene: 10. The CDR3 reads CASRTRTGTFGNTIYF. CDR3 DNA: TGTGCCAGCAGGACAAGGACAGGGACTTTTGGAAACACCATATATTTT.

The chain carries TRBV9 and TRBJ2-5; the match to TRBD2 covers 11 bases. V trimming: 4 bases; J trimming: 5 bases; junction bases outside the gene matches: 7. Germline V gene sequence: CDR1 SGDLS, CDR2 YYNGEE. The CDR3 totals 15 residues. CDR3: CASSTLAGVGETQYF. The CDR3 DNA follows: TGTGCCAGCAGCACACTAGCGGGGGTTGGGGAGACCCAGTACTTC.

The chain carries TRBV12-5 and TRBJ1-5; TRBD1 matches at 8 bases. This CDR3 is built from 15 residues. The germline V gene encodes CDR1 LGHNT and CDR2 FRNRAP. V gave up 5 bases and J gave up 4 bases; unmatched junction bases: 7. CDR3 bases: TGTGCTAGTGGTCCCTCTGGACAGGGTAATCAGCCCCAGCATTTT. It codes for CASGPSGQGNQPQHF.

The V and J genes are TRBV7-2 and TRBJ1-5; TRBD1 might be the D (6 bases). The germline gives CDR1 SGHTA, CDR2 FQGNSA. The CDR3 contains 16 residues. Trimming cost V 0 bases and J 6 bases, with 15 bases left between them. The CDR3 bases are TGTGCCAGCAGCTTAGCGAGCACAGGGCTCAGTCAGCCCCAGCATTTT. It encodes CASSLASTGLSQPQHF.

CDR3 protein: CASRPRGSNEKLFF. CDR3 nucleotides: TGTGCCAGCAGGCCCAGGGGTAGTAATGAAAAACTGTTTTTT. This chain links TRBV6-5 with TRBJ1-4, with a weak D call TRBD1 (6 bases). Trimming removed 6 bases at V and 4 bases at J, with 12 bases between. Germline loops: CDR1 MNHEY, CDR2 SVGAGI. CDR3 length: 14 residues.

This clone came up once. The genes are TRBV4-2 and TRBJ2-7, with TRBD1 identical over 10 bases. After removal of 3 bases from V and 3 bases from J, the junction contained 5 bases not matched to a gene. Germline V gene sequence: CDR1 LGHNA, CDR2 YNFKEQ. This CDR3 comprises 15 residues. CDR3 coding DNA: TGTGCCAGCAGCCATGGGGACAGGGGAATCTACGAGCAGTACTTC. Its protein is CASSHGDRGIYEQYF.

V usage is TRBV6-5 and J usage is TRBJ1-6; 7 bases match TRBD1. Germline loops: CDR1 MNHEY, CDR2 SVGAGI. This CDR3 comprises 15 residues. V lost 4 bases and J lost 10; bases outside the gene matches: 10. The CDR3, as DNA: TGTGCCAGCAGTTCCCCAGGGGGTTTCGGGTCACCCCTCCACTTT. Encoded protein: CASSSPGGFGSPLHF.

J is TRBJ1-1 and V is TRBV19; 12 bases fit TRBD1. Germline CDR1 LNHDA, CDR2 SQIVND (reference sequence). The CDR3 is made up of 13 amino acids. Losses at the gene ends were 3 bases for V and 8 bases for J; bases not matched to a gene: 1. The chain's CDR3 is CASSIGTGGEAFF. The CDR3 DNA reads as TGTGCCAGTAGTATCGGGACAGGGGGCGAAGCTTTCTTT.

The chain carries TRBV5-1 and TRBJ2-7; TRBD2 might be the D (6 bases). This CDR3 has 14 residues. Between the trimmed V and J ends, which lost 2 bases and 5 bases, there was a span of 14 bases. Looked up from germline, CDR1 is SGHRS and CDR2 is YFSETQ. This CDR3 reads CASSLRWGEDEQYF. The CDR3 DNA reads as TGCGCCAGCAGCTTAAGATGGGGGGAAGACGAGCAGTACTTC.

This clone was observed a single time. The chain joins TRBV5-1 to TRBJ1-2, with 9 bases aligning to TRBD1. V trimming: 3 bases; J trimming: 6 bases; junction bases outside the gene matches: 9. The CDR3 loop spans 15 amino acids. Germline lookup yields CDR1 SGHRS and CDR2 YFSETQ. CDR3 nucleotides: TGCGCCAGCAGCTCGCCGGGACAGGGAATAGATGGCTACACCTTC. The encoded protein is CASSSPGQGIDGYTF.

The rearrangement links TRBV6-4 to TRBJ2-2; 9 nucleotides agree with TRBD2. The CDR3 consists of 15 residues. V gave up 4 bases and J gave up 4 bases; unmatched junction bases: 4. Germline assignment: CDR1 MRHNA and CDR2 SNTAGT. In DNA form, the CDR3 reads TGTGCCAGCAGTGCGCTAGCGGGGAGCACCGGGGAGCTGTTTTTT. Translation gives CASSALAGSTGELFF.

The chain couples TRBV28 to TRBJ2-1; 11 nucleotides agree with TRBD2. With 8 bases clipped from V and 4 bases from J, the junction kept 16 bases outside the gene matches. This CDR3 is 18 amino acids long. The germline V gene has CDR1 MDHEN and CDR2 SYDVKM. In DNA form, the CDR3 reads TGTGCCAGCGAATTCGGACAGGCGGGACTAGCGGCTTACAATGAGCAGTTCTTC. This translates into CASEFGQAGLAAYNEQFF.

The rearrangement uses TRBV27 and TRBJ1-6; the match to TRBD1 covers 8 bases. CDR1 is MNHEY, CDR2 SMNVEV, per germline (reference sequence). The CDR3 covers 15 residues. V lost 4 bases, J lost 7 bases, and 6 bases stayed unmatched. The CDR3 bases are TGTGCCAGCAGTTCCCGGGACAGGCCCAATTCACCCCTCCACTTT. This translates into CASSSRDRPNSPLHF.

The rearrangement uses TRBV6-5 and TRBJ1-3; 7 bases align to TRBD1. There are 14 residues in the CDR3. Germline assignment: CDR1 MNHEY and CDR2 SVGAGI. V trimming: 4 bases; J trimming: 4 bases; junction bases outside the gene matches: 4. DNA for the CDR3: TGTGCCAGCAGTTCCGACAGGGTGGGAAACACCATATATTTT. It specifies CASSSDRVGNTIYF.

This clone was seen just once. CDR3 sequence (DNA): TGTGCCAGCAGCTTTACCGATTTAGTGAACACTGAAGCTTTCTTT. Encoded protein: CASSFTDLVNTEAFF. V usage is TRBV11-2 and J usage is TRBJ1-1; unclear D gene. The CDR3 is 15 residues long. In germline, CDR1 is SGHAT, CDR2 FQNNGV. V was pared by 3 bases and J by 0 bases, with 11 bases between.

The V call is TRBV5-4, the J call TRBJ1-2, with 8 bases matching TRBD1. V lost 4 bases and J lost 3; bases outside the gene matches: 2. The germline gives CDR1 SGHNT, CDR2 YYREEE (reference sequence). The CDR3 runs to 13 residues. Here the CDR3 reads CASSQDRDYGYTF. The CDR3 coding sequence is TGTGCCAGCAGCCAGGACAGGGACTATGGCTACACCTTC. Based on the CDR3 plus reference TRBV5-4 and TRBJ1-2, the full variable domain is ETGVTQSPTHLIKTRGQQVTLRCSSQSGHNTVSWYQQALGQGPQFIFQYYREEENGRGNFPPRFSGLQFPNYSSELNVNALELDDSALYLCASSQDRDYGYTFGSGTRLTVV.

This chain links TRBV6-1 with TRBJ2-4, with D possibly TRBD1 on 5 matching bases. CDR3 length: 18 amino acids. Germline values: CDR1 MNHNS, CDR2 SASEGT. V lost 5 bases, J lost 1 base, and 21 bases lay in between. The chain's CDR3 is CASSKEFDAKGAKNIQYF. The CDR3 coding sequence is TGTGCCAGCAGTAAAGAATTCGACGCGAAGGGGGCCAAAAACATTCAGTACTTC.

The gene calls are TRBV6-5 and TRBJ1-6, with TRBD1 matching 11 bases. V lost 2 bases, J lost 8 bases, and 2 bases stayed unmatched. CDR1 is MNHEY and CDR2 is SVGAGI in the germline V gene. The CDR3 consists of 15 residues. CDR3 in DNA: TGTGCCAGCAGTTACGGACAGGGGGCATATTCACCCCTCCACTTT. Protein sequence: CASSYGQGAYSPLHF.

The gene calls are TRBV18 and TRBJ2-7; D gene unclear. The germline gives CDR1 KGHSH, CDR2 LQKENI. Trimming shortened V by 0 bases and J by 3 bases, and 9 bases separated the two germline ends. The CDR3 runs 14 residues. The CDR3 DNA is TGTGCCAGCTCACCACCGAGCCTGAACTACGAGCAGTACTTC. Amino acid sequence: CASSPPSLNYEQYF. The entire variable domain, with the rest obtained from reference TRBV18 and TRBJ2-7, is as follows: NAGVMQNPRHLVRRRGQEARLRCSPMKGHSHVYWYRQLPEEGLKFMVYLQKENIIDESGMPKERFSAEFPKEGPSILRIQQVVRGDSAAYFCASSPPSLNYEQYFGPGTRLTVT.

CDR3 coding DNA: TGTGCCAGCAGGGTGGCGGGGGGGTTAGATACGCAGTATTTT. This codes for CASRVAGGLDTQYF. The chain recombines TRBV6-5 with TRBJ2-3, with 9 positions matching TRBD2. Trimming took 6 bases from V and 5 from J; bases not matched to a gene: 6. CDR1 and CDR2 (germline): MNHEY, SVGAGI. This CDR3 has 14 amino acids.

The chain uses TRBV28 and TRBJ1-4; no reliable D call. Germline lookup yields CDR1 MDHEN and CDR2 SYDVKM. CDR3 length: 14 residues. V lost 5 bases, J lost 6 bases, and 13 bases lay in between. The CDR3 region has the DNA TGTGCCAGCAGTCTGGAGGGAGGCGATGAAAAACTGTTTTTT. It is translated as CASSLEGGDEKLFF.

The rearrangement uses TRBV2 and TRBJ2-2, with 8 bases aligning to TRBD2. The CDR3 contains 16 residues. Germline V lookup: CDR1 SNHLY, CDR2 FYNNEI. The junction had 8 bases not matched to a gene; V was cut back by 7 bases and J by 1 base. CDR3 sequence: CASTERLAGNTGELFF. The CDR3 region has the DNA TGTGCCAGCACCGAGAGGCTAGCGGGGAACACCGGGGAGCTGTTTTTT.

This clone was observed a few times. This chain connects TRBV15 to TRBJ2-7, with 7 positions matching TRBD1. CDR1 LNHNV and CDR2 YYDKDF come from the germline V gene (reference sequence). CDR3 length equals 14 residues. Trimming cost V 1 base and J 2 bases; bases outside gene matches: 2. CDR3 DNA: TGTGCCACCAGCAGAGTCACAGGGGCCTACGAGCAGTACTTC. Protein: CATSRVTGAYEQYF. The full variable domain, its missing parts supplied by reference TRBV15 and TRBJ2-7, is DAMVIQNPRYQVTQFGKPVTLSCSQTLNHNVMYWYQQKSSQAPKLLFHYYDKDFNNEADTPDNFQSRRPNTSFCFLDIRSPGLGDTAMYLCATSRVTGAYEQYFGPGTRLTVT.

The rearrangement links TRBV7-9 to TRBJ2-3, with a tentative D call TRBD1 (5 bases). The CDR3 runs 15 residues. In germline, CDR1 is SEHNR, CDR2 FQNEAQ (reference sequence). Trimming stripped 2 bases from V and 0 bases from J, with 9 bases between. CDR3 sequence (DNA): TGTGCCAGCAGCTTAACAGGTAGTAGCACAGATACGCAGTATTTT. This codes for CASSLTGSSTDTQYF.

J is TRBJ2-1 and V is TRBV2, with TRBD2 matching 9 bases. This CDR3 has 14 amino acids. Trimming took 4 bases from V and 7 from J; bases not matched to a gene: 5. Germline lookup yields CDR1 SNHLY and CDR2 FYNNEI. Written as DNA, the CDR3 is TGTGCCAGCAGTGTAGGGACTAGCACTAATGAGCAGTTCTTC. Translating it yields CASSVGTSTNEQFF.